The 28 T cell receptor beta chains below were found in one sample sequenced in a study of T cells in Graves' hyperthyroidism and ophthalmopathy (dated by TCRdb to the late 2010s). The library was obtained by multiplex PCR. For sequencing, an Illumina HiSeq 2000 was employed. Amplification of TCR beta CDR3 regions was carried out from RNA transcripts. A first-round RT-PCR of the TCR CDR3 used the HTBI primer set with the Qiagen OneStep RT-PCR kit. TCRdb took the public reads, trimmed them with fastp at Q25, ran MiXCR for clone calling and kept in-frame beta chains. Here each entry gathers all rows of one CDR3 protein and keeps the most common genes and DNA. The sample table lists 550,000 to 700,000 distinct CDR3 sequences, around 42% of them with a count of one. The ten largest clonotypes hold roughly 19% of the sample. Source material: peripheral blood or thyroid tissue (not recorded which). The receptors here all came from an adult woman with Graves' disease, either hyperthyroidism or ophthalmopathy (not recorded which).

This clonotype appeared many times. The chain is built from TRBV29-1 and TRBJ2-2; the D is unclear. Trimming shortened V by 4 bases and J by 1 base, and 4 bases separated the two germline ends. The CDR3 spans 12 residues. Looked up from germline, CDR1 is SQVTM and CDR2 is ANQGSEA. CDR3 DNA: TGCAGCGTTGTCTGGAACACCGGGGAGCTGTTTTTT. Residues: CSVVWNTGELFF.

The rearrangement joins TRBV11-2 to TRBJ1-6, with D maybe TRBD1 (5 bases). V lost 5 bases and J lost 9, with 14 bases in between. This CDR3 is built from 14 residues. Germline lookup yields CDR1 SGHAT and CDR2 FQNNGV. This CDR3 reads CASSVQGWGSPLHF. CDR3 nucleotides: TGTGCCAGCAGCGTTCAGGGATGGGGTTCACCCCTCCACTTT.

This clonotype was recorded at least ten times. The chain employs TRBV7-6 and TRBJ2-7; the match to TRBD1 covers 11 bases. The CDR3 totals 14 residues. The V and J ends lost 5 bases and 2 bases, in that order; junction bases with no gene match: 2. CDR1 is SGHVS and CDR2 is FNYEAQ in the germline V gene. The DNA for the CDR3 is TGTGCCAGCAGCGGGACAGGGGGGACCTACGAGCAGTACTTC. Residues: CASSGTGGTYEQYF.

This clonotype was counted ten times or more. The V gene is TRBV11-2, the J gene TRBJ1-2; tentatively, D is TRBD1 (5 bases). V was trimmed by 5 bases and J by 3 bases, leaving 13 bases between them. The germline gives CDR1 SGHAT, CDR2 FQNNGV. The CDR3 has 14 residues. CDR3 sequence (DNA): TGTGCCAGCAGCGGGGGGTTCGGTGACTATGGCTACACCTTC. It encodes CASSGGFGDYGYTF.

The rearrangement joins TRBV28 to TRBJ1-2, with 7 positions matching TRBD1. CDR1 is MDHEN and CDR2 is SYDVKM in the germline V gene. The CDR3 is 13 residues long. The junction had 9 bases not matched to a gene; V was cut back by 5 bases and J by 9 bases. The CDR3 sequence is CASSMDRRVSYTF. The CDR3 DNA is TGTGCCAGCAGTATGGACAGGAGAGTTAGCTACACCTTC.

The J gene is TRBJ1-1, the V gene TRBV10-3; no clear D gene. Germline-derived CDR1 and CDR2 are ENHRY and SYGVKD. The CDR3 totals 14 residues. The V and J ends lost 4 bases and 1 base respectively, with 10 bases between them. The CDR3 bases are TGTGCCATCAGTGTAGGTTCAGCGAACACTGAAGCTTTCTTT. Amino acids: CAISVGSANTEAFF.

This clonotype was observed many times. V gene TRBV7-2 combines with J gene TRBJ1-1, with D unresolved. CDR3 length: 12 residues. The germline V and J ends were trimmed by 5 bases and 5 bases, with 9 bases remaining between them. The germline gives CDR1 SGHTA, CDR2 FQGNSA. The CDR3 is CASSQRRTEAFF. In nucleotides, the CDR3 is TGTGCCAGCAGCCAGAGGAGGACTGAAGCTTTCTTT. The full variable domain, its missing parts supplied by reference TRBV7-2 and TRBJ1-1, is GAGVSQSPSNKVTEKGKDVELRCDPISGHTALYWYRQSLGQGLEFLIYFQGNSAPDKSGLPSDRFSAERTGGSVSTLTIQRTQQEDSAVYLCASSQRRTEAFFGQGTRLTVV.

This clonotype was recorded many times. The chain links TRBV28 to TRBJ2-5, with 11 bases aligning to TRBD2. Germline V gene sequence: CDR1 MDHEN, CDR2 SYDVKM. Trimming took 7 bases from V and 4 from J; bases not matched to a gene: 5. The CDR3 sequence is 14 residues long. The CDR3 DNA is TGTGCCAGCACGACTAGCGGGAACCCAGAGACCCAGTACTTC. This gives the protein CASTTSGNPETQYF. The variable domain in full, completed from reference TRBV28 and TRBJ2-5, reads DVKVTQSSRYLVKRTGEKVFLECVQDMDHENMFWYRQDPGLGLRLIYFSYDVKMKEKGDIPEGYSVSREKKERFSLILESASTNQTSMYLCASTTSGNPETQYFGPGTRLLVL.

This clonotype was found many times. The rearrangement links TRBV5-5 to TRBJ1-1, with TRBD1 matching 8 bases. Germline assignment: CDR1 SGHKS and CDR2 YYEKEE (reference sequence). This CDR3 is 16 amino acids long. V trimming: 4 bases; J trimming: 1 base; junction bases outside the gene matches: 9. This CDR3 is CASSRNSQGGNTEAFF. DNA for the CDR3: TGTGCCAGCAGCCGAAACTCACAGGGGGGGAACACTGAAGCTTTCTTT.

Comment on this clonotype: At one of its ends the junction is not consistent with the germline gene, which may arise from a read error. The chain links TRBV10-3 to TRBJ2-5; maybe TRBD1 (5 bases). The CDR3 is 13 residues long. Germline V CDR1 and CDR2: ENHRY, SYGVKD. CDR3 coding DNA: TGTGCCCTCAGGGCGGACACCGGGGAGACCCAGTACTTC. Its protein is CALRADTGETQYF.

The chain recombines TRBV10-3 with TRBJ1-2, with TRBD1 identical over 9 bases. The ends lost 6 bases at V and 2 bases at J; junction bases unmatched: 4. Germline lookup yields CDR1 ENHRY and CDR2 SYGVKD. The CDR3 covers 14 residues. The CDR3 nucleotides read TGTGCCATCAGAGGGACAGGGTCGAACTATGGCTACACCTTC. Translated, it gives CAIRGTGSNYGYTF.

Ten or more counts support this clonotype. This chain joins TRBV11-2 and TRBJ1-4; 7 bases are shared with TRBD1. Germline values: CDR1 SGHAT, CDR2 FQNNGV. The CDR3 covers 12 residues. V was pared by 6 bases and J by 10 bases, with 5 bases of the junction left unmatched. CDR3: CASSHQGGKLFF. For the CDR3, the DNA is TGTGCCAGCAGTCATCAGGGGGGAAAACTGTTTTTT.

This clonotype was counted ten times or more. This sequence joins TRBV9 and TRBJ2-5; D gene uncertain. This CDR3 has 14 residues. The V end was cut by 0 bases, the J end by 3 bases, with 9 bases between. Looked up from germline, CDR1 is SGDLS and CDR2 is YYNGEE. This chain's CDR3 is CASSVAGTEETQYF. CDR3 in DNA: TGTGCCAGCAGCGTAGCAGGCACAGAAGAGACCCAGTACTTC.

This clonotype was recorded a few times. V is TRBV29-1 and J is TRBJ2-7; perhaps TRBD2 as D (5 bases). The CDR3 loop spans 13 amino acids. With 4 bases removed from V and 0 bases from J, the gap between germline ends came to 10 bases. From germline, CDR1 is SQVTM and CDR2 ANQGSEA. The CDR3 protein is CSVVRAPSYEQYF. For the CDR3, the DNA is TGCAGCGTTGTGCGGGCCCCCTCCTACGAGCAGTACTTC.

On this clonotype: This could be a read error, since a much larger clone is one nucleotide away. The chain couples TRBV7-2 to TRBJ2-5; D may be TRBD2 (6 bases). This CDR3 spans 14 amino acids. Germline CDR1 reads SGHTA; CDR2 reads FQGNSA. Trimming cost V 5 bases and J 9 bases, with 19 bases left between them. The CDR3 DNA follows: TGTGCCAGCAGCACCCCCCGGGGGAAGAAGGCCCAGTACTTC. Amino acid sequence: CASSTPRGKKAQYF.

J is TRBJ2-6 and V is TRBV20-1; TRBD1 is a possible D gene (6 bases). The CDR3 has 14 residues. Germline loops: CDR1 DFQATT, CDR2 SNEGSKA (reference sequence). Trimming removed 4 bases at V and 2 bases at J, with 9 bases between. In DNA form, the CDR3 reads TGCAGTGCTACCCGGACAGCTGGGGCCAACGTCCTGACTTTC. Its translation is CSATRTAGANVLTF.

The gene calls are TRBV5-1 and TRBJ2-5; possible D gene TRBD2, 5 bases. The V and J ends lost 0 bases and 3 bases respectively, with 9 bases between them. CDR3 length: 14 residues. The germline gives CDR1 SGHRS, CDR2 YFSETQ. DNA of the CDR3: TGCGCCAGCAGCTTGGGAGGGTGGGAAGAGACCCAGTACTTC. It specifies CASSLGGWEETQYF.

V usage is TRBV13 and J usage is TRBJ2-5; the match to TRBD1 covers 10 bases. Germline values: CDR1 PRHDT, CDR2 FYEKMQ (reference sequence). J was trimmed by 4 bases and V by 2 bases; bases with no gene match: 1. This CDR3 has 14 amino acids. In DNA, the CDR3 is TGTGCCAGCAGCTTATGGACAGGGGGAGAGACCCAGTACTTC. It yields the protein CASSLWTGGETQYF.

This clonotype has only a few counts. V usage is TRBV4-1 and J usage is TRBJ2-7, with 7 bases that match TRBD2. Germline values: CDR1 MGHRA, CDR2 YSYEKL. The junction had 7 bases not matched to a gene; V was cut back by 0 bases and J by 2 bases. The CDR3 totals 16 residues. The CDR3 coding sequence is TGCGCCAGCAGCCAAGATGTATCCGGGACTACCTACGAGCAGTACTTC. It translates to CASSQDVSGTTYEQYF.

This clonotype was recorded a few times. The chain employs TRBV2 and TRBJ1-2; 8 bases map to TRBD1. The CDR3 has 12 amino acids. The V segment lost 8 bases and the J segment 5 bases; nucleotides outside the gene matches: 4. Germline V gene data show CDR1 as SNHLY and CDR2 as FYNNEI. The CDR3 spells CASDRGIYGYTF. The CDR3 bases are TGTGCCAGCGACAGGGGAATATATGGCTACACCTTC.

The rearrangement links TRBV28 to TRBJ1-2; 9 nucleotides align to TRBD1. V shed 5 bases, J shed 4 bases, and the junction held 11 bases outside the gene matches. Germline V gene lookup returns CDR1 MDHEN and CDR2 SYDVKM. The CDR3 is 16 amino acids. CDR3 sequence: CASSMTGTGTAYGYTF. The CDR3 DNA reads TGTGCCAGCAGTATGACCGGGACAGGGACGGCCTATGGCTACACCTTC.

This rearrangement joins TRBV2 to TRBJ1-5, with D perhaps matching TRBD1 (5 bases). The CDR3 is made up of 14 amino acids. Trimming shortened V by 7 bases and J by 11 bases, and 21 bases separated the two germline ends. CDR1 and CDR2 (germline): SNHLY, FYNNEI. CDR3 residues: CASNGGALGRTQHF. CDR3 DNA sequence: TGTGCCAGCAATGGCGGGGCCCTTGGCAGAACCCAGCATTTT.

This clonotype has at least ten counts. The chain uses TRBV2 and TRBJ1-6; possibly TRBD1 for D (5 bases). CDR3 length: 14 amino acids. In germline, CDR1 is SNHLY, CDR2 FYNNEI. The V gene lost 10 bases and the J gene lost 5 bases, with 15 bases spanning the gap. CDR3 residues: CATEGTDNNSPLHF. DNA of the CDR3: TGTGCCACCGAGGGGACGGATAATAATTCACCCCTCCACTTT. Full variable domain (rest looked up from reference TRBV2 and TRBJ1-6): EPEVTQTPSHQVTQMGQEVILRCVPISNHLYFYWYRQILGQKVEFLVSFYNNEISEKSEIFDDQFSVERPDGSNFTLKIRSTKLEDSAMYFCATEGTDNNSPLHFGNGTRLTVT.

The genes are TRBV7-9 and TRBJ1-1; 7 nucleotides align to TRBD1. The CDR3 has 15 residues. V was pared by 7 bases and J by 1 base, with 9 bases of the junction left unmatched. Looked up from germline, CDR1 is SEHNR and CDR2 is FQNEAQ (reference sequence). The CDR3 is CASTPGGEGNTEAFF. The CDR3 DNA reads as TGTGCCAGCACCCCAGGGGGGGAAGGGAACACTGAAGCTTTCTTT.

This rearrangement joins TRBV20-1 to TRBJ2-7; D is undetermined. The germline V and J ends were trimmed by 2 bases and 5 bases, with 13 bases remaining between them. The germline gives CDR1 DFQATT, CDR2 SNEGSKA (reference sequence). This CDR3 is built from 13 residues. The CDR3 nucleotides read TGCAGTGCTAGACCCCACCGCTACCACGAGCAGTACTTC. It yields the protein CSARPHRYHEQYF.

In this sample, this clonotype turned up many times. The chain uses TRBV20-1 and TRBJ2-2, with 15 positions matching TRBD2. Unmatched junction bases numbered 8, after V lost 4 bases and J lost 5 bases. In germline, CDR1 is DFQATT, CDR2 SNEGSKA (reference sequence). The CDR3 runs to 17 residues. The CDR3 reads CSAKRFGLAGGTGELFF. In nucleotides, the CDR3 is TGCAGTGCTAAGAGATTCGGACTAGCGGGAGGGACCGGGGAGCTGTTTTTT.

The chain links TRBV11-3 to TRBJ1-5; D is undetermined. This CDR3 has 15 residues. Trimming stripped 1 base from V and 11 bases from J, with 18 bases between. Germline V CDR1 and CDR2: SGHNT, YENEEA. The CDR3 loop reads CASSLGREPIETQHF. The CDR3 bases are TGTGCCAGCAGCTTAGGCCGGGAACCGATAGAGACCCAGCATTTT.

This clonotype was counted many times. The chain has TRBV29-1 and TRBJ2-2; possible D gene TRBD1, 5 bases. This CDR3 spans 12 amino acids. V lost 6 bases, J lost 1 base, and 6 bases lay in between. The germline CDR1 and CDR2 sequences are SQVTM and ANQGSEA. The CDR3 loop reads CSVGQNTGELFF. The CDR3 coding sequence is TGCAGCGTCGGACAGAACACCGGGGAGCTGTTTTTT.